This T cell receptor beta chain came from a study of PD-L1 blockade in urothelial cancer (dated by TCRdb to 2015 to 2018). General notes on the study: Therapy was started at some point between 2014 and 2016 for all patients, and atezolizumab 1,200 mg was administered intravenously every 3 weeks. About 90% of the roughly 29 patients were identified as males with urothelial cancer of bladder origin, and a prior smoking history was reported by 18 of 29 patients. An ECOG performance status of 0 or 1 was recorded for the patients, and 0 to 3 prior chemotherapy regimens had been received by the patients. Blood samples were analyzed at 3 weeks after treatment start (second dose) and at 6 weeks after treatment start. Blood samples gave median yields of around 150,000 T cells and 82,636 unique TCRs, along with a median clonality of 0.080. The study was an exploratory multi-omic analysis of somatic, immune and clinical correlates of response to PD-L1 blockade with atezolizumab in urothelial cancer. TCR sequencing covered pretreatment tumor samples and matched, serially collected peripheral blood taken before and after atezolizumab treatment. Durable clinical benefit was defined as a progression-free survival longer than 6 months, and TCR features were additionally tested against progression-free survival and overall survival. In the same patients, whole exome sequencing and RNA sequencing of pretreatment tumors were performed in addition to TCR sequencing. Nine patients achieved durable clinical benefit and some 21 did not. Around 29 patients had pretreatment blood TCR-seq, some 24 had at least one posttreatment blood collection, and some 24 had tumor TCR-seq.

Sample time point, as interpreted from the label and publication: pretreatment peripheral blood. The cohort included 29 patients with locally advanced or metastatic urothelial carcinoma who were treated at Memorial Sloan Kettering on a trial protocol. Peripheral blood mononuclear cells were collected pretreatment and during treatment, at between 1 and 8 total time points per patient. The Qiagen DNeasy Blood extraction kit was used to purify genomic DNA from total PBMCs and tumor samples. PBMCs were collected pretreatment and during treatment, and were isolated and stored as previously described. This clone was found a few times. Which antigen it targets is not known. Base qualities are not recorded, but no much larger clone differs from it by a single base. General conclusions and limits of the study: At 3 weeks after the start of treatment, tumor-associated TCR clones in peripheral blood had expanded more in patients with durable benefit (n of about 20, p = 0.022). A pretreatment peripheral blood TCR clonality below the median was linked to improved progression-free and overall survival. Because the sample size was small (n ≈ 30) and many exploratory analyses were performed, the results are intended to be hypothesis-generating.

Trimming removed 4 bases from V and 7 bases from J; the gene matches leave 16 bases unexplained. CDR3 length: 16 amino acids, cysteine to phenylalanine. Just CDR3 DNA is preserved here, 48 bases in frame from base 1. As encoded in the germline V gene (reference sequence), CDR1 is GTSNPN while CDR2 is SVGIG. Each PCR received spiked-in synthetic TCR analog templates so that absolute template abundance could be estimated from read counts. Using the immunoSEQ assay, TCRbeta CDR3 regions were amplified from genomic DNA with bias-controlled V and J gene primers. Rearranged TCRbeta segments were sequenced at approximately 20X coverage. The authors' analysis ran thus. Sequencing errors were corrected by clustering, and CDR3s were annotated against IMGT so that V, D and J genes could be assigned. Out-of-frame and stop-codon sequences were excluded, and only productive TCRbeta rearrangements were used in downstream analyses. To compute clonality, Shannon entropy was normalized by the log of the number of unique productive sequences and then subtracted from one. Fisher's exact test with Benjamini-Hochberg correction, using a cutoff of adjusted p below 0.01, was how clones that differed between time points or between blood and tumor were identified. In its TCRdb copy, this immuneACCESS table keeps in-frame sequences only and misses some clones. Where compared with another copy, unresolved V genes explain less than half of these, and the others have no known cause. V, J and clone size derive from that table, while D and trimming were established from the DNA sequence. The sample table contains 50,000 or so clones; only one count was recorded for about 82% of them. Together, the top ten hold approximately 20% of the sample.

Sample: PBMCs, taken around atezolizumab (anti-PD-L1) treatment. The receptor chain draws on TRBV30 and TRBJ2-1; 7 bases in the middle match TRBD1. This sequence originates from a man aged 55 to 70 with urothelial cancer. The nucleotide sequence is TGTGCCTGGACCCGTTCCGGGACAGAGAGACTAAATGAGCAGTTCTTC. It encodes CAWTRSGTERLNEQFF.